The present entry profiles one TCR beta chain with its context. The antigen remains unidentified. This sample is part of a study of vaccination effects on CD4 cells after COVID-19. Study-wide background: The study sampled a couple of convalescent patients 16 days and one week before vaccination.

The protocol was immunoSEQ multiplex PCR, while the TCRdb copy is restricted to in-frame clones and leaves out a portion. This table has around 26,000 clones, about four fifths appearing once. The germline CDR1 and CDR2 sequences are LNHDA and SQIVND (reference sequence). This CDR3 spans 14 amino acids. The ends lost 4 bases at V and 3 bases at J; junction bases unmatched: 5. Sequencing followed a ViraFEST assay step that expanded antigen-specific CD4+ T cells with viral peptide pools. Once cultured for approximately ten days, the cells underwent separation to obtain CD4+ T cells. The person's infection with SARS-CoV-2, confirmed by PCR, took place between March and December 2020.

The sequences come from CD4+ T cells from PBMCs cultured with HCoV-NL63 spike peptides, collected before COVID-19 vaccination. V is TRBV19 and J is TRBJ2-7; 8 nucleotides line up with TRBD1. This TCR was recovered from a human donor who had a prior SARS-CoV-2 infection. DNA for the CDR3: TGTGCCAGTAGTAGCTCCGGGACAGGCTACGAGCAGTACTTC. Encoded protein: CASSSSGTGYEQYF.